This TCR beta chain originates from a study of T cell changes during pregnancy in multiple sclerosis. Assay: immunoSEQ multiplex PCR; the TCRdb copy retains only in-frame clones and omits some. The table shows roughly 100,000 clones, with 75% to 95% occurring only once. In germline, CDR1 is SGDLS, CDR2 YYNGEE. The CDR3 length is 16 residues. The V end lost 4 bases, the J end lost 3 bases, and 19 bases lay between the germline ends. The sequencing used peripheral blood, collected after pregnancy. This chain uses TRBV9 with TRBJ1-1; D is perhaps TRBD1 (5 bases). The sequence derives from a female donor in good health, enrolled as a control in a pregnancy study. The CDR3 loop is CASSPMGEVVYTEAFF. DNA for the CDR3: TGTGCCAGCAGCCCTATGGGGGAGGTGGTTTACACTGAAGCTTTCTTT.